This paragraph reports one T cell receptor (beta chain). What it binds is not known. The CDR3 runs 19 residues. The V and J ends lost 6 bases and 1 base, in that order; junction bases with no gene match: 18. Germline V gene data show CDR1 as MDHEN and CDR2 as SYDVKM. Using immunoSEQ multiplex PCR, the repertoire was profiled, and TCRdb retains in-frame clones only, with some absent. The sample lists 30,000 to 35,000 clones, roughly 77% occurring once. These data belong to a study of chemoradiotherapy in HPV16-positive cancers. Study overall: Candidate HPV-specific clones and shared TCR motifs came from two HPV16-positive patients. Study results and limitations: HPV-specific T cells were functionally defined from only a couple of HPV16-positive patients. Non-HPV-specific T cells did not expand in tumors during treatment, whereas candidate HPV-specific clones and E7-related motifs did. In HPV16-positive patients, HPV-responsive T-cell expansion tracked better recurrence-free survival.

The source was blood, collected from a patient who underwent chemoradiotherapy. This clonotype was obtained from a human donor with HPV-associated anogenital cancer. The chain links TRBV28 to TRBJ2-5; 9 nucleotides agree with TRBD2. CDR3 protein: CASRKQGLAGKGAQETQYF. In nucleotides, the CDR3 is TGTGCCAGCAGGAAGCAAGGGCTAGCGGGGAAGGGGGCCCAAGAGACCCAGTACTTC.